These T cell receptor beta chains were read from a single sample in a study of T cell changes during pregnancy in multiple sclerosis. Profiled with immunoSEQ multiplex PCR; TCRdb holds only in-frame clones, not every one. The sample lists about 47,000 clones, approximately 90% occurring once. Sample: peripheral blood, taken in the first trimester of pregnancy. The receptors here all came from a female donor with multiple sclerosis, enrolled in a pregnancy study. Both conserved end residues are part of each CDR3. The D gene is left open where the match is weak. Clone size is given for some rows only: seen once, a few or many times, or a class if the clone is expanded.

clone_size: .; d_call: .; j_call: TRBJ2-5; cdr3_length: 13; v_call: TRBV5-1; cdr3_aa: CASSLSRGQTQYF; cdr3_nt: TGCGCCAGCAGCTTATCCAGGGGCCAGACCCAGTACTTC
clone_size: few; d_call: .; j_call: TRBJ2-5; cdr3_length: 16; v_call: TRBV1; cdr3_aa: CTSNKEITSGQETQYF; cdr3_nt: TGCACCAGCAACAAGGAAATAACTAGCGGTCAAGAGACCCAGTACTTC
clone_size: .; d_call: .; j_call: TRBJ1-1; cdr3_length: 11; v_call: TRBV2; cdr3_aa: CASSEHTPGNF; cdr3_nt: TGTGCCAGCAGTGAACACACTCCGGGGAACTTT
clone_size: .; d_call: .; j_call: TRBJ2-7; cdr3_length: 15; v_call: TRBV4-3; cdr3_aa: CASSQGGGSSYEQYF; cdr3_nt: TGCGCCAGCAGCCAAGGAGGAGGGAGTTCCTACGAGCAGTACTTC
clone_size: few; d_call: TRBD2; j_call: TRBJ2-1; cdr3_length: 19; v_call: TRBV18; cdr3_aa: CASSPGTSGGQSSYNEQFF; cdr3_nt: TGTGCCAGCTCACCTGGGACTAGCGGGGGCCAGAGCTCCTACAATGAGCAGTTCTTC
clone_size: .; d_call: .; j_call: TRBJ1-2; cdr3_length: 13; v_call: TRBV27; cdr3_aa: CASSLRAGNGYTF; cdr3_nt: TGTGCCAGCAGTTTAAGGGCAGGGAATGGCTACACCTTC
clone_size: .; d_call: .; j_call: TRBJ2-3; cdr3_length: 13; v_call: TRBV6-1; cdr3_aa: CASPAPGADTQYF; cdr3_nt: TGTGCCAGCCCCGCTCCGGGGGCAGATACGCAGTATTTT
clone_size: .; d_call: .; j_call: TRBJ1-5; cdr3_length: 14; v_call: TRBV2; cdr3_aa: CASSGTSGDQPQHF; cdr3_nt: TGTGCCAGCAGCGGAACCTCAGGGGATCAGCCCCAGCATTTT
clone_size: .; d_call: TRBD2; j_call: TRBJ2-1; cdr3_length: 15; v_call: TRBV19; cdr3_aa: CASSRAGSSYNEQFF; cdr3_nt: TGTGCCAGTAGTCGAGCGGGGAGCTCCTACAATGAGCAGTTCTTC
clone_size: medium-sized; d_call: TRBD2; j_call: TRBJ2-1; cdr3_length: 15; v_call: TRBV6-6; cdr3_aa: CASRSGGAESDEQFF; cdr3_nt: TGTGCCAGCAGATCCGGGGGGGCCGAGAGCGATGAGCAGTTCTTC
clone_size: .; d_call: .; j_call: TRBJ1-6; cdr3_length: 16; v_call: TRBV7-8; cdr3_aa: CASSPAGRPRDSPLHF; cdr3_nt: TGTGCCAGCAGCCCTGCCGGGCGACCGAGGGATTCACCCCTCCACTTT
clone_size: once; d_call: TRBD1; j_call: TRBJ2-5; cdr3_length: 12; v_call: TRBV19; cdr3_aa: CASSRGQVPQYF; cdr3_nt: TGTGCCAGTAGTAGGGGACAGGTCCCCCAGTACTTC
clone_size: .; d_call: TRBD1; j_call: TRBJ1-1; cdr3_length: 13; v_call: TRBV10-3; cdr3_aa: CARRQGLDTEAFF; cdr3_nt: TGTGCCAGACGACAGGGATTGGACACTGAAGCTTTCTTT
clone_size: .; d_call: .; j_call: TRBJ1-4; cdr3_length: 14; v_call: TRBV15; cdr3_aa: CATSRDRTDKKLFF; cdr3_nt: TGTGCCACCAGCAGAGATCGGACGGACAAAAAACTGTTTTTT
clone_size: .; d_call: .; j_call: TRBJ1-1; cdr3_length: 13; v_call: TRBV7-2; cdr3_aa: CASSLGGTLEAFF; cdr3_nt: TGTGCCAGCAGCTTAGGTGGCACCCTTGAAGCTTTCTTT
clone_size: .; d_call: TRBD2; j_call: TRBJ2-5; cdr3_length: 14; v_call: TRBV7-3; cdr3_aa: CASSPGGYQETQYF; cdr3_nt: TGTGCCAGCAGCCCGGGGGGGTACCAAGAGACCCAGTACTTC
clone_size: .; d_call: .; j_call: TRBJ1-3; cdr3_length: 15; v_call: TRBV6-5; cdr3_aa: CASSYSSGWENTIYF; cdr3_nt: TGTGCCAGCAGTTACTCCTCAGGGTGGGAAAACACCATATATTTT
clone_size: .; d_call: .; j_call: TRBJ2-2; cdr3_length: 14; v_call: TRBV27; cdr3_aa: CASRPRVGTGELFF; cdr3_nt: TGTGCCAGCAGGCCCAGGGTGGGTACCGGGGAGCTGTTTTTT
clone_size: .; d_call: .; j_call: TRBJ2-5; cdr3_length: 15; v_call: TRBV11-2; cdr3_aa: CASSPRVGGEETQYF; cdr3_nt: TGTGCCAGCAGCCCCCGGGTTGGAGGGGAAGAGACCCAGTACTTC
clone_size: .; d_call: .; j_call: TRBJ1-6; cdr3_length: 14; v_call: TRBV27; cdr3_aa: CASRGGLWNSPLHF; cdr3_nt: TGTGCCAGCAGGGGGGGACTTTGGAATTCACCCCTCCACTTT
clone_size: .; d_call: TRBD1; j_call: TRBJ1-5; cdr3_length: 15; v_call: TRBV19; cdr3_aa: CASSIRDRYYQPQHF; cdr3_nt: TGTGCCAGTAGTATCCGGGACAGGTATTATCAGCCCCAGCATTTT
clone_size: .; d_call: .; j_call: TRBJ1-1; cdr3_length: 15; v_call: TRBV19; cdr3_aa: CASSIYGTKNTEAFF; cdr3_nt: TGTGCCAGTAGTATATACGGGACAAAGAACACTGAAGCTTTCTTT
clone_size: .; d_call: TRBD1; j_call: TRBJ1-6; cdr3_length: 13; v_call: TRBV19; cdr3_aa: CASSEYRGSPLHF; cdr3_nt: TGTGCCAGTAGTGAATACAGGGGTTCACCCCTCCACTTT
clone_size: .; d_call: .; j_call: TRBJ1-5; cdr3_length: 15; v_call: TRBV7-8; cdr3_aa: CASSFWGNSNQPQHF; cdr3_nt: TGTGCCAGCAGCTTCTGGGGCAATAGCAATCAGCCCCAGCATTTT
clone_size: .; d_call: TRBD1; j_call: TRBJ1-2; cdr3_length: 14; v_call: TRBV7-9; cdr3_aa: CASSQTGSGYGYTF; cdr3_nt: TGTGCCAGCAGTCAGACAGGGTCAGGCTATGGCTACACCTTC
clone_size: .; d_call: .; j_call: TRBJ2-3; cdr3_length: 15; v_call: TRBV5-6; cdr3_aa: CASSFRGLYADTQYF; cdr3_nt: TGTGCCAGCAGCTTTCGGGGTTTGTATGCAGATACGCAGTATTTT
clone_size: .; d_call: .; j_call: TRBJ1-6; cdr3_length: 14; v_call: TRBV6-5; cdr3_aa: CASSYAPRNSPLHF; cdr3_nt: TGTGCCAGCAGTTACGCCCCCCGGAATTCACCCCTCCACTTT
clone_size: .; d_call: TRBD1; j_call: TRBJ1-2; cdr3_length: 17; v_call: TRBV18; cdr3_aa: CASFRLHRGWELDGYTF; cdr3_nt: TGTGCCAGCTTTCGCCTACACAGGGGATGGGAATTGGATGGCTACACCTTC
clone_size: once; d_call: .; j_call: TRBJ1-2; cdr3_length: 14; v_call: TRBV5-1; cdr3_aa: CASSLQGFGYGYTF; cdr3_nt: TGCGCCAGCAGCTTACAGGGCTTTGGTTATGGCTACACCTTC
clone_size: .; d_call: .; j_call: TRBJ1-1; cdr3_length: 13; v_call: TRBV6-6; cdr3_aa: CASSYSANTEAFF; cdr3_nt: TGTGCCAGCAGTTACTCGGCGAACACTGAAGCTTTCTTT
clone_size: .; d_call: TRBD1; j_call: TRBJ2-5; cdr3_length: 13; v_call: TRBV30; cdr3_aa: CAWRQGATQTQYF; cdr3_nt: TGTGCCTGGAGGCAGGGGGCTACACAGACCCAGTACTTC
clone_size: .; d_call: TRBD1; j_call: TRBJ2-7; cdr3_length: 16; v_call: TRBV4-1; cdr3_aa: CASSQGPGQGSWEQYF; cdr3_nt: TGCGCCAGCAGCCAGGGACCGGGACAGGGATCGTGGGAGCAGTACTTC
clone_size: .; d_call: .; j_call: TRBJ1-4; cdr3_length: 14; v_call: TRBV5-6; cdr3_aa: CASSLGARNEKLFF; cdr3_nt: TGTGCCAGCAGCTTGGGGGCCCGTAATGAAAAACTGTTTTTT
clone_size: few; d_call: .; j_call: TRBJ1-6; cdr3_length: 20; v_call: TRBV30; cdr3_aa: CAWSVTPRTSGQRLNSPLHF; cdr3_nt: TGTGCCTGGAGTGTAACGCCCCGGACAAGTGGGCAGAGACTTAATTCACCCCTCCACTTT
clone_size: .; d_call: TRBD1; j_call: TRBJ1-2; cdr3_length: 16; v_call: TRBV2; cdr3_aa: CASSGGQGAPIKGYTF; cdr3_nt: TGTGCCAGCAGTGGCGGACAGGGGGCGCCTATTAAGGGCTACACCTTC
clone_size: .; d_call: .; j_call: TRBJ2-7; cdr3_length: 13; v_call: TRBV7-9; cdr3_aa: CASSSTASYEQYF; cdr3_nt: TGTGCCAGCAGCTCGACAGCTTCCTACGAGCAGTACTTC
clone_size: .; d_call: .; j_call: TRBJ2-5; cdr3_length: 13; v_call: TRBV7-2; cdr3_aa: CASSLGLVGTQYF; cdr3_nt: TGTGCCAGCAGCTTAGGACTAGTGGGGACCCAGTACTTC
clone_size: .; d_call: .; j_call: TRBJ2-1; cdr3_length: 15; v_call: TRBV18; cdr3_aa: CASSPRGNSYNEQFF; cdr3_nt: TGTGCCAGCTCACCAAGGGGAAACTCCTACAATGAGCAGTTCTTC
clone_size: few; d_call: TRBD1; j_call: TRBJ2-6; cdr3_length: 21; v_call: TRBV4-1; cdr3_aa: CASSQVVQGFRVGSGANVLTF; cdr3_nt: TGCGCCAGCAGCCAAGTCGTACAGGGGTTTAGGGTAGGATCTGGGGCCAACGTCCTGACTTTC
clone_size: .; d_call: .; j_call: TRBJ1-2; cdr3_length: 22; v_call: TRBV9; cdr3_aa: CASSGYTRDSPGSGGIHYGYTF; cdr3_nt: TGTGCCAGCAGCGGATATACGAGGGATAGTCCTGGGTCGGGGGGAATACACTATGGCTACACCTTC
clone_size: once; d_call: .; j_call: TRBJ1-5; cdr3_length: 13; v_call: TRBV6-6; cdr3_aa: CASSREGNQPQHF; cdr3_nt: TGTGCCAGCAGCCGGGAAGGGAATCAGCCCCAGCATTTT
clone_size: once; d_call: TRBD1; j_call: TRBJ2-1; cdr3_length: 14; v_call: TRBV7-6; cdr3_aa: CASSPGTGFLYSFF; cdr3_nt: TGTGCCAGCAGCCCCGGGACAGGGTTCCTTTACTCGTTCTTC
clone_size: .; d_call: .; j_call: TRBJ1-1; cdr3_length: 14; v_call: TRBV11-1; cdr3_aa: CASSLRGENTEAFF; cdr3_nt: TGTGCCAGCAGCTTAAGGGGCGAGAACACTGAAGCTTTCTTT
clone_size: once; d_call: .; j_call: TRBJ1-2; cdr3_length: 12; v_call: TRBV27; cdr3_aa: CASSPMRGGYTF; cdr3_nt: TGTGCCAGCAGTCCGATGCGGGGAGGCTACACCTTC
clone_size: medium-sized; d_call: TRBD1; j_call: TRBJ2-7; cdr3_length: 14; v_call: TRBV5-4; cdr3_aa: CASSFPGQGYEQYF; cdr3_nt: TGTGCCAGCAGCTTCCCGGGACAGGGGTACGAGCAGTACTTC
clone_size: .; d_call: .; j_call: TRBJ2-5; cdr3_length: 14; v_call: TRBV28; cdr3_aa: CASSLWGTQETQYF; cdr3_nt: TGTGCCAGCAGTTTATGGGGGACTCAAGAGACCCAGTACTTC
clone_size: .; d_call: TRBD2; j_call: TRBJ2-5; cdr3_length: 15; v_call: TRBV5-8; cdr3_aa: CASSWGLAGAETQYF; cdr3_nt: TGTGCCAGCAGCTGGGGACTAGCGGGGGCAGAGACCCAGTACTTC
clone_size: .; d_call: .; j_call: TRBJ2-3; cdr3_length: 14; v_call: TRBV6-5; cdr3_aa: CASRRTAHTDTQYF; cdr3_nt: TGTGCCAGCAGGCGGACAGCCCACACAGATACGCAGTATTTT
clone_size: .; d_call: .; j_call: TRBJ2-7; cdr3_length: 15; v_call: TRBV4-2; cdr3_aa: CASSQGEGGTYEQYF; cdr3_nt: TGTGCCAGCAGCCAAGGGGAGGGGGGTACATACGAGCAGTACTTC
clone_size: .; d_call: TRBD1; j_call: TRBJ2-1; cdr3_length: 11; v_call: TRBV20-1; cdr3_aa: CSAHFRDREFF; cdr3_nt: TGCAGTGCTCATTTCCGGGACAGAGAGTTCTTC
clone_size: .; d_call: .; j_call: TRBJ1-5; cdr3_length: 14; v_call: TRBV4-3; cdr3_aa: CASSQGREGQPQHF; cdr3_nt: TGCGCCAGCAGCCAAGGTAGGGAGGGCCAGCCCCAGCATTTT
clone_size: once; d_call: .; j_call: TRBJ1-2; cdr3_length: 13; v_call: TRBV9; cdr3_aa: CASSVDGESGYTF; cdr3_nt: TGTGCCAGCAGCGTAGACGGGGAAAGTGGCTACACCTTC
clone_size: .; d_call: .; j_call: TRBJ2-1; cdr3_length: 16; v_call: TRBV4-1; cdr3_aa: CASSQAGTYFYNEQFF; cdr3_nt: TGCGCCAGCAGCCAGGCCGGGACATATTTTTACAATGAGCAGTTCTTC
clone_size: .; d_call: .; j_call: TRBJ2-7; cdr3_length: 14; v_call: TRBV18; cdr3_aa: CASSPVGVYDEQYF; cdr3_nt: TGTGCCAGCTCACCAGTCGGAGTTTACGACGAGCAGTACTTC